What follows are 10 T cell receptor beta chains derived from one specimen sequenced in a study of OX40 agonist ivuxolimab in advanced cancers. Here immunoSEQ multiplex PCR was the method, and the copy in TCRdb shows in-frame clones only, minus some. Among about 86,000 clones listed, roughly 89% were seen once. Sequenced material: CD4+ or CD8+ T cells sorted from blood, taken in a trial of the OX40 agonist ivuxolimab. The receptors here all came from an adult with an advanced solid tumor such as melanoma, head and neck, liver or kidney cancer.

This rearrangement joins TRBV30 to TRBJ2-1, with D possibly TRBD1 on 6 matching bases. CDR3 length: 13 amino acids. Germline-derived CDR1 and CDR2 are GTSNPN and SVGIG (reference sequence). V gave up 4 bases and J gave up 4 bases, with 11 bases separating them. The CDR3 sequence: CAWKQGAYNEQFF. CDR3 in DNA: TGTGCCTGGAAACAGGGAGCATACAATGAGCAGTTCTTC.

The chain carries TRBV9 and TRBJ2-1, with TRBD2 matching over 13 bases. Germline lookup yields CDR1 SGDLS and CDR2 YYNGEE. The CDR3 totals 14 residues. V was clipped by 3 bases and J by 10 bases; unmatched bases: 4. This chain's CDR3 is CASSGTSGRQEQFF. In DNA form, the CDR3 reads TGTGCCAGCAGCGGGACTAGCGGGAGACAAGAGCAGTTCTTC.

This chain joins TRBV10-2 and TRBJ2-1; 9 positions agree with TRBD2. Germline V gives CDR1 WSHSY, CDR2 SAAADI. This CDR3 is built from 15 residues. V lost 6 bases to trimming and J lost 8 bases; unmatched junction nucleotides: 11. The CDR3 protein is CASREKASGNHEQFF. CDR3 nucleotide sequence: TGCGCCAGCAGGGAAAAGGCTAGCGGGAACCATGAGCAGTTCTTC.

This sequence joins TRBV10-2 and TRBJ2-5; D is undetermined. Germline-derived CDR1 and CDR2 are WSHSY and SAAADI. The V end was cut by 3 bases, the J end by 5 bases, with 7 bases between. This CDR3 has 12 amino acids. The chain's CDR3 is CASSEERETQYF. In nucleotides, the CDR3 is TGCGCCAGCAGTGAAGAACGGGAGACCCAGTACTTC.

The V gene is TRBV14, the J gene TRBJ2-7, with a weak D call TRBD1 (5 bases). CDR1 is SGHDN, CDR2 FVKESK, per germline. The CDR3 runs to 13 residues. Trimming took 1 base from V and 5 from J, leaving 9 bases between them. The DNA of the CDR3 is TGTGCCAGCAGCCAAGGTCAGGGTGACGAGCAGTACTTC. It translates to CASSQGQGDEQYF.

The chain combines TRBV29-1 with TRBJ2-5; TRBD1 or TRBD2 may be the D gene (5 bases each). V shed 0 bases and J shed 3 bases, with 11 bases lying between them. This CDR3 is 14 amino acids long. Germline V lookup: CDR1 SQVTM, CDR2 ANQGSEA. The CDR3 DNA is TGCAGCGTTGAAGACGGGGCGAGCGAAGAGACCCAGTACTTC. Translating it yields CSVEDGASEETQYF.

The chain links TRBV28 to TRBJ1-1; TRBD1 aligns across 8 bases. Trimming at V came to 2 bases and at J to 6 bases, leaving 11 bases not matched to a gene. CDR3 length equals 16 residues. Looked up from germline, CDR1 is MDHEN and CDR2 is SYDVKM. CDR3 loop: CASSLVPGTGGAEAFF. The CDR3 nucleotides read TGTGCCAGCAGTTTAGTTCCCGGGACAGGAGGGGCTGAAGCTTTCTTT.

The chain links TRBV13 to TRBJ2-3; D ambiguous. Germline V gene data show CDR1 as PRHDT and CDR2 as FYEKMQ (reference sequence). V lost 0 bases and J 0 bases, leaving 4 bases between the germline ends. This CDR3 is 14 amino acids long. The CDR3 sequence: CASSLGGSTDTQYF. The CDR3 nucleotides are TGTGCCAGCAGCTTAGGGGGGAGCACAGATACGCAGTATTTT.

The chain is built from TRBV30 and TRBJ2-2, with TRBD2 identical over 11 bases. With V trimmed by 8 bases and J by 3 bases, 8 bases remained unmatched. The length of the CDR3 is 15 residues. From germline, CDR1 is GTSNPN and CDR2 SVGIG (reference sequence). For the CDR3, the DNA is TGTGCCGTGGGTCTAGCGGGAGGTCACACCGGGGAGCTGTTTTTT. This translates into CAVGLAGGHTGELFF.

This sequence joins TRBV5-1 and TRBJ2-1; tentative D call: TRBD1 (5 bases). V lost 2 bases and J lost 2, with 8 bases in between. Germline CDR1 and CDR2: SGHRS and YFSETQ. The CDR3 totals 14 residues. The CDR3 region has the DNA TGCGCCAGCAGCTTTACAGGCCCCTACAATGAGCAGTTCTTC. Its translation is CASSFTGPYNEQFF.